A selection of T cell receptor beta chains follows, all from one sample in a study of OX40 agonist ivuxolimab in advanced cancers. Libraries were prepared by immunoSEQ multiplex PCR; TCRdb keeps only in-frame clonotypes and omits some of them. The sample includes 50,000 to 55,000 clones, around 87% of them seen just once. Specimen: CD4+ or CD8+ T cells sorted from blood, collected in a trial of the OX40 agonist ivuxolimab. These receptors were taken from an adult with an advanced solid tumor such as melanoma, head and neck, liver or kidney cancer. Each CDR3 is given with its conserved first and last residue. D genes are given only for firm matches. Where a row states a size, it is once, few, many or the class of an expanded clone; other rows omit it.

>TRBJ2-7|TRBV5-1|-|TRBD2
TGCGCCAGCAGCTTGGCTAGCGGGGGATCCTACGAGCAGTACTTC
CASSLASGGSYEQYF
>TRBJ2-2|TRBV9|-|TRBD2
TGTGCCAGCAGCGCCGGGACTAGCGGGGACACCGGGGAGCTGTTTTTT
CASSAGTSGDTGELFF
>TRBJ2-5|TRBV11-2|-|TRBD2
TGTGCCAGCAGCTTAGATCGCAGCGGGGGGGCGAGTTTAGAGACCCAGTACTTC
CASSLDRSGGASLETQYF
>TRBJ1-5|TRBV29-1|-|TRBD1
TGCAGCGTTGGACAGGGGAGGGGTCAGCCCCAGCATTTT
CSVGQGRGQPQHF
>TRBJ1-5|TRBV6-1|-|-
TGTGCCAGCACCCTAAGTTTGGTTGACGATCAGCCCCAGCATTTT
CASTLSLVDDQPQHF
>TRBJ1-5|TRBV30|-|-
TGTGCCTGGAGTGTACTGGGGAATCAGCCCCAGCATTTT
CAWSVLGNQPQHF
>TRBJ1-4|TRBV18|-|-
TGTGCCAGCTCACCCCGGGAAAATAATGAAAAACTGTTTTTT
CASSPRENNEKLFF
>TRBJ2-5|TRBV14|-|TRBD2
TGTGCCAGCAGCCTTAGAGCTGCTCCGGGGGGTGAGACCCAGTACTTC
CASSLRAAPGGETQYF
>TRBJ1-2|TRBV6-1|-|-
TGTGCCAGCAGGGCGGACAGCTATGGCTACACCTTC
CASRADSYGYTF
>TRBJ2-3|TRBV28|-|TRBD1
TGTGCCAGCAGTTTAACCGGGACAGGTCCAGATACGCAGTATTTT
CASSLTGTGPDTQYF
>TRBJ2-3|TRBV28|few|-
TGTGCCAGCAGGAGGAGTGGAGGCACAGATACGCAGTATTTT
CASRRSGGTDTQYF
>TRBJ1-3|TRBV9|few|-
TGTGCCAGCAGCGATCCTGGCAGGAGGGACACCATATATTTT
CASSDPGRRDTIYF
>TRBJ2-7|TRBV12-5|-|-
TGTGCTAGTGGTTCCGGGAACGCGAACTACGAGCAGTACTTC
CASGSGNANYEQYF
>TRBJ2-3|TRBV13|-|TRBD1
TGTGCCAGCAGCTTAAGGGGGCCCACAGATACGCAGTATTTT
CASSLRGPTDTQYF
>TRBJ2-1|TRBV7-2|-|-
TGTGCCAGCAGCTTAGGGGGTGAACCCTACAATGAGCAGTTCTTC
CASSLGGEPYNEQFF
>TRBJ2-1|TRBV1|-|-
TGCACCAGCAGCCAAGTCTCTAGCGGGAGCTCCTACAATGAGCAGTTCTTC
CTSSQVSSGSSYNEQFF
>TRBJ2-1|TRBV7-9|-|TRBD2
TGTGCCAGCAGCAAAAGTACAGGACTAGCGGGGGGTGGTTATGAGCAGTTCTTC
CASSKSTGLAGGGYEQFF
>TRBJ2-3|TRBV6-6|-|TRBD1
TGTGCCAGCAGACCGGGACAGAGCACAGATACGCAGTATTTT
CASRPGQSTDTQYF
>TRBJ2-5|TRBV28|-|-
TGTGCCAGCGGTCGACTGAGCCAAGAGACCCAGTACTTC
CASGRLSQETQYF
>TRBJ2-7|TRBV11-3|-|TRBD2
TGTGCCAGCAGCTTAGACGGAAGCGGGGTCTACGAGCAGTACTTC
CASSLDGSGVYEQYF
>TRBJ2-3|TRBV4-1|-|-
TGCGCCAGCAGCCAGGGTCCTCGGGTTACAGATACGCAGTATTTT
CASSQGPRVTDTQYF
>TRBJ2-3|TRBV28|-|-
TGTGCCAGCAGTACTACCACAGATACGCAGTATTTT
CASSTTTDTQYF
>TRBJ2-1|TRBV6-1|-|-
TGTGCCAGCAGTGAAAATAGGACTCCTGAGCAGTTCTTC
CASSENRTPEQFF
>TRBJ1-1|TRBV6-4|-|-
TGTGCCAGCAGCAGAGACAGGAACACTGAAGCTTTCTTT
CASSRDRNTEAFF
>TRBJ2-7|TRBV6-6|few|TRBD1
TGTGCCAGCAGCCTTCGGACAGGGAGCGAGCAGTACTTC
CASSLRTGSEQYF
>TRBJ2-1|TRBV11-2|few|-
TGTGCCAGCAGCTTAGAAAGAAGGGAGTTCGATGAGCAGTTCTTC
CASSLERREFDEQFF
>TRBJ2-5|TRBV18|-|-
TGTGCCAGCTCACCACCGGCCGGGTCGGAGACCCAGTACTTC
CASSPPAGSETQYF
>TRBJ2-7|TRBV20-1|-|-
TGCAGTGCAGGGAAGTACGAGCAGTACTTC
CSAGKYEQYF
>TRBJ2-2|TRBV11-2|-|TRBD1
TGTGCCAGCAGCTTAGGACAGGGCTTTTCGTGGACCGGGGAGCTGTTTTTT
CASSLGQGFSWTGELFF
>TRBJ2-6|TRBV30|-|-
TGTGCCCTTGCTGGGGCCAACGTCCTGACTTTC
CALAGANVLTF
>TRBJ2-5|TRBV6-5|-|-
TGTGCCAGCAGTTACTACGGGCGGGTCCAAGAGACCCAGTACTTC
CASSYYGRVQETQYF
>TRBJ1-5|TRBV6-1|few|-
TGTGCCAGCAGTACAGGGATTCAGCCCCAGCATTTT
CASSTGIQPQHF
>TRBJ2-7|TRBV6-1|once|-
TGTGCCAGCAGTGAGCGATCCAGGGCAGTTGGCGAGCAGTACTTC
CASSERSRAVGEQYF
>TRBJ2-5|TRBV28|-|-
TGTGCCAGCAGTCCCCCAGGCGGGGTTGAAGAGACCCAGTACTTC
CASSPPGGVEETQYF
>TRBJ2-1|TRBV18|-|-
TGTGCCAGCTCATCCCGGGACACAGGCTACAATGAGCAGTTCTTC
CASSSRDTGYNEQFF
>TRBJ2-3|TRBV27|-|TRBD1
TGTGCCAGCAGTAGCTTATCGACAGGGTCCCTCACAGATACGCAGTATTTT
CASSSLSTGSLTDTQYF
>TRBJ2-2|TRBV9|-|-
TGTGCCAGCAGCGTCGAGGCGAACACCGGGGAGCTGTTTTTT
CASSVEANTGELFF
>TRBJ2-1|TRBV11-2|-|-
TGTGCCAGCAGCTTAGCCGTATACAATGAGCAGTTCTTC
CASSLAVYNEQFF
>TRBJ2-5|TRBV5-1|-|TRBD2
TGCGCCAGCAGGGGGAAATACGGGACTAGCGGGAGCCAAGAGACCCAGTACTTC
CASRGKYGTSGSQETQYF
>TRBJ1-2|TRBV19|-|-
TGTGCCAGTAATAAAAGGGGTCCGGGCATTACCGACTATGGCTACACCTTC
CASNKRGPGITDYGYTF
>TRBJ2-6|TRBV28|-|-
TGTGCCAGCAGTTCCCCTGGGGCCAACGTCCTGACTTTC
CASSSPGANVLTF
>TRBJ1-1|TRBV10-3|-|TRBD1
TGTGCCATCAGGGAGGACAGGGGCCGGATGAACACTGAAGCTTTCTTT
CAIREDRGRMNTEAFF
>TRBJ1-4|TRBV6-1|-|TRBD1
TGTGCCAGCAGTGAAGCCCCGGGACAGGGTTATGAAAAACTGTTTTTT
CASSEAPGQGYEKLFF
>TRBJ1-3|TRBV28|-|-
TGTGCCAGCAGACTTCTTAGACCCTCTGGAAACACCATATATTTT
CASRLLRPSGNTIYF
>TRBJ1-3|TRBV7-2|-|-
TGTGCCAGCAGCTCATACAGGGCTCGCTCTGGAAACACCATATATTTT
CASSSYRARSGNTIYF
>TRBJ1-1|TRBV6-5|-|-
TGTGCCAGCAAACAAGCATACCGGAACACTGAAGCTTTCTTT
CASKQAYRNTEAFF
>TRBJ2-3|TRBV10-2|-|TRBD2
TGCGCCAGCAGCTACGGACTAGCGGGCACAGATACGCAGTATTTT
CASSYGLAGTDTQYF
>TRBJ2-7|TRBV4-1|-|TRBD2
TGCGCCAGCAGCCAGAACACCGGGACTAGCGAATACGAGCAGTACTTC
CASSQNTGTSEYEQYF
>TRBJ1-1|TRBV29-1|few|TRBD1
TGCAGCGTCAGGGGACAGATGAACACTGAAGCTTTCTTT
CSVRGQMNTEAFF
>TRBJ1-5|TRBV9|-|-
TGTGCCAGCAGCGTAGCGGCAGGGCCGAATCAGCCCCAGCATTTT
CASSVAAGPNQPQHF
>TRBJ2-2|TRBV25-1|-|-
TGTGCCAGCAGTGATAGCTCGGCCGCGAACACCGGGGAGCTGTTTTTT
CASSDSSAANTGELFF
>TRBJ2-1|TRBV28|-|TRBD2
TGTGCCAGCAGTTTTATTGCGGGAGGGAAGAATGAGCAGTTCTTC
CASSFIAGGKNEQFF
>TRBJ2-7|TRBV30|once|-
TGTGCCTGGAGTGTACCCCCGGGGCATCCTACACTTTTTACCTACGAGCAGTACTTC
CAWSVPPGHPTLFTYEQYF
>TRBJ2-7|TRBV7-8|-|TRBD2
TGTGCCAGCAGCCCCCGAGCGGGGGAATGGAAAAAGTTGGAGCAGTACTTC
CASSPRAGEWKKLEQYF
>TRBJ1-2|TRBV30|-|-
TGTGCCTCCCAGGGAGGGGTCTACTATGGCTACACCTTC
CASQGGVYYGYTF
>TRBJ2-1|TRBV7-9|-|-
TGTGCCAGCAGCCCCGAGTACAATACCTACAATGAGCAGTTCTTC
CASSPEYNTYNEQFF
>TRBJ1-4|TRBV25-1|-|TRBD1
TGTGCCAGCAAACAGGGGTCGGATGAAAAACTGTTTTTT
CASKQGSDEKLFF
>TRBJ1-1|TRBV5-6|-|-
TGTGCCAGCAGCCTACGACCCGTCCTGAACACTGAAGCTTTCTTT
CASSLRPVLNTEAFF
>TRBJ2-6|TRBV14|-|TRBD1
TGTGCCAGCAGCCAAGAACGTAGTGACAGGGGGTTTTCTGGGGCCAACGTCCTGACTTTC
CASSQERSDRGFSGANVLTF